The 10 T cell receptor beta chains reported below all come from one sample, sequenced in a study of T cells after yellow fever vaccination. MiXCR was run by TCRdb on the 5' RACE reads, yielding one entry per CDR3 protein. The sample shows more than 95,000 distinct CDR3 sequences, about 15% of them seen only once. Material: CD8+ T cells sorted from PBMCs, obtained 5 days after the yellow fever booster vaccination. These receptors all come from a man between 18 and 35 years old who received the YFV17D yellow fever vaccine.

This clonotype was counted between two and nine times. This rearrangement joins TRBV20-1 to TRBJ2-1; D remains ambiguous. The V gene lost 1 base and the J gene lost 1 base, with 14 bases spanning the gap. CDR3 size: 16 residues. Germline CDR1 and CDR2: DFQATT and SNEGSKA (reference sequence). CDR3 DNA sequence: TGCAGTGCTAGAGTCCCGAATGATCTTTCCTACAATGAGCAGTTCTTC. Its translation is CSARVPNDLSYNEQFF.

V and J are TRBV7-3 and TRBJ1-5, with unresolved D. The CDR3 is 13 amino acids. Trimming removed 5 bases from V and 5 bases from J, with 10 bases in between. Per germline, CDR1 SGHTA and CDR2 FQGTGA. The CDR3 region has the DNA TGTGCCAGCAGCCCTGACGGATATCAGCCCCAGCATTTT. It is translated as CASSPDGYQPQHF. The full variable domain, rest sourced from reference TRBV7-3 and TRBJ1-5, is GAGVSQTPSNKVTEKGKYVELRCDPISGHTALYWYRQSLGQGPEFLIYFQGTGAADDSGLPNDRFFAVRPEGSVSTLKIQRTERGDSAVYLCASSPDGYQPQHFGDGTRLSIL.

This chain joins TRBV7-3 and TRBJ2-5, with a weak D call TRBD1 (6 bases). The CDR3 totals 15 residues. The germline V gene encodes CDR1 SGHTA and CDR2 FQGTGA. The ends were cut back, 3 bases at V and 3 bases at J, with 14 bases in the middle. The CDR3 sequence: CASSFLGDKEETQYF. The CDR3 nucleotides read TGTGCCAGCAGCTTTTTAGGGGACAAAGAAGAGACCCAGTACTTC.

This clonotype was seen at least ten times. The chain employs TRBV6-4 and TRBJ2-3; 10 bases align to TRBD2. The CDR3 sequence is 15 residues long. V was clipped by 4 bases and J by 1 base; unmatched bases: 2. Germline lookup yields CDR1 MRHNA and CDR2 SNTAGT. The CDR3 bases are TGTGCCAGCAGTGCAACTAGCGGGGGCACAGATACGCAGTATTTT. It is translated as CASSATSGGTDTQYF.

This clonotype was seen only a few times. The V call is TRBV7-2, the J call TRBJ2-2, with TRBD2 matching 10 bases. V shed 2 bases, J shed 5 bases, and the junction held 8 bases outside the gene matches. Germline V gene lookup returns CDR1 SGHTA and CDR2 FQGNSA. The CDR3 is 17 amino acids. The CDR3 DNA sequence: TGTGCCAGCAGCTTATTAGGGACTAGCGTGTTAACCGGGGAGCTGTTTTTT. Translating it yields CASSLLGTSVLTGELFF.

CDR3 region: CASSLEGTGNSGANVLTF. The CDR3 DNA reads as TGTGCCAGCAGTTTAGAAGGGACAGGGAATTCTGGGGCCAACGTCCTGACTTTC. The rearrangement links TRBV12-3 or TRBV12-4 to TRBJ2-6, with TRBD1 identical over 9 bases. The CDR3 length is 18 residues. V lost 1 base to trimming and J lost 1 base; unmatched junction nucleotides: 5.

This clonotype was recorded at least ten times. This chain uses TRBV20-1 with TRBJ2-6; D not resolved. CDR1 is DFQATT and CDR2 is SNEGSKA in the germline V gene (reference sequence). The CDR3 is 13 amino acids. The germline V and J ends were trimmed by 2 bases and 0 bases, with 2 bases remaining between them. The DNA for the CDR3 is TGCAGTGCTAGAATCTCTGGGGCCAACGTCCTGACTTTC. Protein product: CSARISGANVLTF.

This clonotype was seen only a few times. The V call is TRBV7-8, the J call TRBJ2-5; D remains ambiguous. The germline V gene has CDR1 SGHVS and CDR2 FQNEAQ. The CDR3 contains 13 residues. Trimming removed 5 bases at V and 3 bases at J, with 10 bases between. The CDR3 sequence is CASSPMTEETQYF. Here the CDR3 DNA reads TGTGCCAGCAGCCCGATGACCGAAGAGACCCAGTACTTC.

This sequence joins TRBV6-2 or TRBV6-3 and TRBJ2-7; the D is unclear. The germline V gene has CDR1 MNHEY and CDR2 SVGEGT. The CDR3 extends over 12 amino acids. V dropped 6 bases and J dropped 3 bases, with 9 bases sitting between them. CDR3 in DNA: TGTGCCAGCAGCTACATGAACTACGAGCAGTACTTC. Its protein is CASSYMNYEQYF.

This clonotype has just a few counts. The genes are TRBV5-1 and TRBJ2-7, with D perhaps matching TRBD2 (6 bases). Looked up from germline, CDR1 is SGHRS and CDR2 is YFSETQ. The CDR3 is 15 amino acids. V was shortened by 4 bases and J by 4 bases, with 18 bases between the two germline ends. CDR3 in amino acids: CASSVGLPPSYEQYF. DNA of the CDR3: TGCGCCAGCAGCGTGGGACTTCCCCCGAGTTACGAGCAGTACTTC.